Below are 4 T cell receptor beta chains sequenced from a single sample in a study of T cell repertoires in cytomegalovirus infection. TCRdb re-called the reads with MiXCR, one entry per CDR3 protein. The sample contains about 190,000 distinct CDR3 sequences, 28% of which appear only once. Sequencing was performed on PBMCs. The receptor set was obtained from a human donor in good health (CMV status not recorded). Some clones in this sample may be carry-over from other donors' samples.

Only a few counts were recorded for this clonotype. As DNA, the CDR3 is TGTGCCAGCAGTTCTCCCGGGAACAACGATGAAGCTTTCTTT. The encoded protein is CASSSPGNNDEAFF. The genes are TRBV27 and TRBJ1-1; D gene uncertain. Germline V gene data show CDR1 as MNHEY and CDR2 as SMNVEV (reference sequence). The CDR3 has 14 amino acids. Trimming pared 4 bases from V and 7 bases from J, leaving 16 bases between.

This clonotype was detected only a few times. The chain employs TRBV3-1 and TRBJ1-2; D gene unclear. This CDR3 has 13 residues. V gave up 10 bases and J gave up 4 bases, with 16 bases separating them. Germline CDR1 LGHDT, CDR2 YNNKEL (reference sequence). Here the CDR3 reads CATKLNGGYGYTF. DNA of the CDR3: TGTGCCACAAAGCTAAACGGAGGCTATGGCTACACCTTC.

This clonotype was observed a few times. V usage is TRBV20-1 and J usage is TRBJ2-2, with 8 bases fitting TRBD1. The CDR3 has 15 amino acids. V dropped 4 bases and J dropped 1; count of bases not matched to a gene: 5. CDR1 and CDR2 (germline): DFQATT, SNEGSKA (reference sequence). Here the CDR3 DNA reads TGCAGTGCTAATCCCGGGACAGGGAACACCGGGGAGCTGTTTTTT. Encoded protein: CSANPGTGNTGELFF.

The gene calls are TRBV5-1 and TRBJ2-7; D is uncertain. This CDR3 is 13 amino acids long. Between the trimmed V and J ends, which lost 4 bases and 8 bases, there was a span of 16 bases. The germline gives CDR1 SGHRS, CDR2 YFSETQ. The CDR3 region is CASSPLGPGKQYF. CDR3 bases: TGCGCCAGCAGCCCCTTAGGGCCCGGAAAGCAGTACTTC. Combining the CDR3 with reference TRBV5-1 and TRBJ2-7 gives the whole variable domain KAGVTQTPRYLIKTRGQQVTLSCSPISGHRSVSWYQQTPGQGLQFLFEYFSETQRNKGNFPGRFSGRQFSNSRSEMNVSTLELGDSALYLCASSPLGPGKQYFGPGTRLTVT.